A selection of T cell receptor beta chains follows, all from one sample in a study of radiation and T cells in renal cell carcinoma. Some clones are missing from TCRdb's copy, which holds only in-frame ones; the method was immunoSEQ multiplex PCR. The profile shows around 170,000 clones, around 90% of them singletons. Sequenced material: blood, taken from a patient whose treatment included radiotherapy and nephrectomy. These receptors all come from a woman aged 45-59 years with renal cell carcinoma. The CDR3 runs from the conserved cysteine through the conserved F or W. Fields, in order: clone size, D gene, J gene, V gene, CDR3 DNA, CDR3 protein. The D gene is left open where the match is weak. Not all rows give a size; the values are once, few, many and, for expanded clones, a class.

size: -; D: -; J: TRBJ2-2; V: TRBV7-2; DNA: TGTGCCAGCAGCTTAAGGTTCGGGAACACCGGGGAGCTGTTTTTT; CDR3: CASSLRFGNTGELFF
size: -; D: -; J: TRBJ1-2; V: TRBV5-1; DNA: TGCGCCAGCAGCTCCACAGGGCGTGCAGGCTACACCTTC; CDR3: CASSSTGRAGYTF
size: -; D: -; J: TRBJ2-5; V: TRBV11-1; DNA: TGTGCCAGCAGCAGACAGCCCGGCGAGACCCAGTACTTC; CDR3: CASSRQPGETQYF
size: -; D: TRBD1; J: TRBJ1-1; V: TRBV5-1; DNA: TGCGCCAGCAGCCTAGCGACAGGGTACGACACTGAAGCTTTCTTT; CDR3: CASSLATGYDTEAFF
size: -; D: -; J: TRBJ2-3; V: TRBV6-1; DNA: TGTGCCAGCAGTGAAGCATACAGCGACACAGATACGCAGTATTTT; CDR3: CASSEAYSDTDTQYF
size: -; D: -; J: TRBJ2-1; V: TRBV29-1; DNA: TGCAGCGTTGAGGCCCCCCCCGGCTACAATGAGCAGTTCTTC; CDR3: CSVEAPPGYNEQFF
size: few; D: -; J: TRBJ2-1; V: TRBV7-7; DNA: TGTGCTAGCAGCCCCTTAGGGGGACTACCGAACAATGAGCAGTTCTTC; CDR3: CASSPLGGLPNNEQFF
size: few; D: -; J: TRBJ1-2; V: TRBV7-6; DNA: TGTGCCAGCAGCTTAGGGGGAGGGGCGGACGGTGGCTACACCTTC; CDR3: CASSLGGGADGGYTF
size: -; D: TRBD1; J: TRBJ1-2; V: TRBV7-3; DNA: TGTGCCAGCAGCTTAAATGCGGTAGACAGGGGGTTGGTTGGCTACACCTTC; CDR3: CASSLNAVDRGLVGYTF
size: -; D: -; J: TRBJ2-3; V: TRBV25-1; DNA: TGTGCCAGCAGTGAGGCAGTAACTAGCACAGATACGCAGTATTTT; CDR3: CASSEAVTSTDTQYF
size: -; D: -; J: TRBJ1-5; V: TRBV5-1; DNA: TGCGCCAGCAGCTTCCCGCAGGAGTCATCTAGTCAGCCCCAGCATTTT; CDR3: CASSFPQESSSQPQHF
size: once; D: -; J: TRBJ1-5; V: TRBV6-1; DNA: TGTGCCAGCAGTGAAGTCGGGGATCGCAATCAGCCCCAGCATTTT; CDR3: CASSEVGDRNQPQHF
size: -; D: -; J: TRBJ2-5; V: TRBV2; DNA: TGTGCCAGCAGTGAATGGGGGGCCGCGGAGACCCAGTACTTC; CDR3: CASSEWGAAETQYF
size: -; D: TRBD1; J: TRBJ1-2; V: TRBV6-1; DNA: TGTGCCAGCAGTGAATTCATTTCCGGGACAGGGGGCAATGGCTACACCTTC; CDR3: CASSEFISGTGGNGYTF
size: -; D: TRBD1; J: TRBJ2-3; V: TRBV10-2; DNA: TGCGCCAGCAGTGAGTATGGGACAGCAACAGATACGCAGTATTTT; CDR3: CASSEYGTATDTQYF
size: -; D: TRBD1; J: TRBJ1-6; V: TRBV18; DNA: TGTGCCAGCTCACCCTCGGAGGACAGGGTGAATTCACCCCTCCACTTT; CDR3: CASSPSEDRVNSPLHF